The 19 T cell receptor beta chains listed next were all sequenced from one sample in a study of graft-versus-host responses after intestinal transplantation. Clones were read by immunoSEQ multiplex PCR, and TCRdb kept only the in-frame ones, dropping some. Here the sample spans thousands of clones, around 65% being singletons. Once graft tissue had been processed, intraepithelial and lamina propria lymphocytes were released. The specimen was ileum tissue, collected around 50 days after transplant. All receptors come from a human patient who received an intestinal transplant, so some T cells may come from the graft donor.

The rearrangement links TRBV7-8 to TRBJ1-5, with 9 bases aligning to TRBD1. CDR1 and CDR2 (germline): SGHVS, FQNEAQ. This CDR3 region has 15 residues. V was pared by 5 bases and J by 3 bases, with 5 bases of the junction left unmatched. In DNA form, the CDR3 reads TGTGCCAGCAGCACTTGGACAGGGGACAATCAGCCCCAGCATTTT. Protein product: CASSTWTGDNQPQHF.

This clone was observed a single time. The chain employs TRBV5-4 and TRBJ1-1, with a weak D call TRBD1 (6 bases). The CDR3 runs 14 residues. Germline lookup yields CDR1 SGHNT and CDR2 YYREEE (reference sequence). V was cut by 2 bases and J by 1 base, with 9 bases left in between. Written as DNA, the CDR3 is TGTGCCAGCAGCTTCCGGGACAAGAACACTGAAGCTTTCTTT. Residues: CASSFRDKNTEAFF. Drawing the rest from reference TRBV5-4 and TRBJ1-1, the complete variable domain is ETGVTQSPTHLIKTRGQQVTLRCSSQSGHNTVSWYQQALGQGPQFIFQYYREEENGRGNFPPRFSGLQFPNYSSELNVNALELDDSALYLCASSFRDKNTEAFFGQGTRLTVV.

The chain links TRBV4-3 to TRBJ2-5, with D maybe TRBD2 (6 bases). The germline V gene has CDR1 LGHNA and CDR2 YSLEER. The V end was cut by 1 base, the J end by 2 bases, with 11 bases between. The CDR3 is made up of 15 amino acids. The CDR3 DNA reads TGCGCCAGCAGCCAAGGGAGCCGGGGGCAAGAGACCCAGTACTTC. Translated, it gives CASSQGSRGQETQYF.

The chain uses TRBV4-3 and TRBJ2-2; D unresolved. V was cut by 2 bases and J by 2 bases, with 3 bases left in between. This CDR3 contains 13 residues. Looked up from germline, CDR1 is LGHNA and CDR2 is YSLEER. This chain's CDR3 is CASSQPNTGELFF. Written as DNA, the CDR3 is TGCGCCAGCAGCCAACCTAACACCGGGGAGCTGTTTTTT.

The gene calls are TRBV4-1 and TRBJ2-5; 13 nucleotides agree with TRBD2. V trimming: 4 bases; J trimming: 3 bases; junction bases outside the gene matches: 2. CDR3 size: 15 residues. Germline V CDR1 and CDR2: MGHRA, YSYEKL. For the CDR3, the DNA is TGCGCCAGCAGCCCGGGACTAGCGGGGAAAGAGACCCAGTACTTC. Its translation: CASSPGLAGKETQYF.

In DNA, the CDR3 is TGTGCCAGCAGACCCTGGGAGCGGGGCCACAATGAGCAGTTCTTC. Amino acids: CASRPWERGHNEQFF. The chain employs TRBV6-5 and TRBJ2-1, with 7 bases lining up with TRBD2. V trimming: 6 bases; J trimming: 5 bases; junction bases outside the gene matches: 10. The germline CDR1 and CDR2 sequences are MNHEY and SVGAGI. The CDR3 loop spans 15 amino acids.

This sequence joins TRBV5-1 and TRBJ1-1, with unresolved D. CDR3 length equals 12 residues. The germline V gene has CDR1 SGHRS and CDR2 YFSETQ. V was cut by 2 bases and J by 5 bases, with 7 bases left in between. The CDR3 DNA is TGCGCCAGCAGCTTACAGTCGACTGAAGCTTTCTTT. Its translation is CASSLQSTEAFF.

J is TRBJ2-5 and V is TRBV6-5; possibly TRBD2 for D (6 bases). The V gene lost 0 bases and the J gene lost 7 bases, with 12 bases spanning the gap. The CDR3 runs 14 residues. From germline, CDR1 is MNHEY and CDR2 SVGAGI. CDR3 residues: CASSYSAGAGTQYF. The DNA of the CDR3 is TGTGCCAGCAGTTACTCGGCCGGAGCGGGGACCCAGTACTTC.

This clone showed up just a few times. The chain uses TRBV6-1 and TRBJ2-1; 9 nucleotides agree with TRBD2. V was pared by 0 bases and J by 3 bases, with 9 bases of the junction left unmatched. Germline V gene lookup returns CDR1 MNHNS and CDR2 SASEGT. The CDR3 extends over 18 amino acids. The CDR3 sequence: CASSEAIWRGGVYNEQFF. CDR3 nucleotide sequence: TGTGCCAGCAGTGAAGCGATATGGCGCGGGGGGGTCTACAATGAGCAGTTCTTC.

The rearrangement links TRBV4-3 to TRBJ2-1, with a tentative D call TRBD2 (6 bases). The V gene's germline CDR1 is LGHNA and CDR2 YSLEER. The CDR3 loop spans 13 amino acids. The V end lost 0 bases, the J end lost 10 bases, and 10 bases lay between the germline ends. CDR3 DNA: TGCGCCAGCAGCCAAGATAGCCTAGCGGAGCAGTTCTTC. Protein product: CASSQDSLAEQFF.

This clone was counted a single time. V and J are TRBV6-5 and TRBJ2-5; 7 nucleotides match TRBD2. The V and J ends lost 0 bases and 7 bases, in that order; junction bases with no gene match: 5. CDR1 MNHEY and CDR2 SVGAGI come from the germline V gene. There are 14 residues in the CDR3. CDR3 in amino acids: CASSYSPGRATQYF. CDR3 in DNA: TGTGCCAGCAGTTACTCGCCAGGGAGGGCGACCCAGTACTTC.

This clone has just one count. This chain links TRBV11-2 with TRBJ2-7; 9 bases are a match to TRBD1. Trimming took 4 bases from V and 0 from J; bases not matched to a gene: 4. Germline assignment: CDR1 SGHAT and CDR2 FQNNGV. There are 15 residues in the CDR3. In DNA, the CDR3 is TGTGCCAGCAGCTCTACGACAGGGGGCTCCTACGAGCAGTACGTC. It encodes CASSSTTGGSYEQYV.

The V gene is TRBV7-2, the J gene TRBJ2-6; D is uncertain. Trimming stripped 8 bases from V and 0 bases from J, with 8 bases between. CDR3 size: 14 residues. The germline V gene encodes CDR1 SGHTA and CDR2 FQGNSA. The CDR3 loop is CASPVASGANVLTF. Written as DNA, the CDR3 is TGTGCCAGCCCGGTAGCCTCTGGGGCCAACGTCCTGACTTTC.

This clone qualifies as medium-sized. J is TRBJ2-2 and V is TRBV6-5; tentatively, D is TRBD1 (5 bases). CDR1 and CDR2 (germline): MNHEY, SVGAGI. The length of the CDR3 is 16 residues. Deletions cut 2 bases from V and 1 base from J, with 11 bases between. This chain's CDR3 is CASSYTQGGNTGELFF. The CDR3 region has the DNA TGTGCCAGCAGTTACACCCAGGGTGGGAACACCGGGGAGCTGTTTTTT.

For this clone: The DNA is omitted, as the CDR3 cannot be located on it reliably, and the CDR3 follows TCRdb's listing. V is TRBV4-2 and J is TRBJ1-5; the table assigns TRBD1, which was not confirmed against the DNA. The CDR3 extends over 16 residues, inclusive of both ends. The germline gives CDR1 LGHNA, CDR2 YNFKEQ. The CDR3 loop is CASSHDPGTTVRPSIF.

The J gene is TRBJ1-6, the V gene TRBV6-5, with TRBD1 matching over 8 bases. V trimming: 5 bases; J trimming: 10 bases; junction bases outside the gene matches: 10. Germline V lookup: CDR1 MNHEY, CDR2 SVGAGI. This CDR3 region has 15 residues. The CDR3 DNA sequence: TGTGCCAGCAGTCCTCCACGACAGGGGCCCTCACCCCTCCACTTT. It specifies CASSPPRQGPSPLHF.

This chain links TRBV5-6 with TRBJ2-4, with D maybe TRBD2 (5 bases). The CDR3 covers 13 residues. Per the germline V gene, CDR1 is SGHDT and CDR2 is YYEEEE. Trimming left V 2 bases short and J 8 bases short, with 11 bases between. The CDR3 DNA sequence: TGTGCCAGCAGCTTCCCCGGGAAAGACATTCAGTACTTC. Translation: CASSFPGKDIQYF.

In DNA, the CDR3 is TGTGCCAGCAGCTTAGTATTCGGAGGGGAAAGCTCTGGAAACACCATATATTTT. This translates into CASSLVFGGESSGNTIYF. The chain has TRBV7-2 and TRBJ1-3; D possibly corresponds to TRBD1 (5 bases). Germline CDR1 and CDR2: SGHTA and FQGNSA. Trimming stripped 1 base from V and 0 bases from J, with 16 bases between. CDR3 size: 18 residues.

This clone is labeled as medium-sized. This chain connects TRBV5-1 to TRBJ2-3; no clear D gene. CDR3 length: 15 amino acids. V gave up 4 bases and J gave up 0 bases, with 12 bases separating them. The germline V gene encodes CDR1 SGHRS and CDR2 YFSETQ. Here the CDR3 reads CASSPEGRSTDTQYF. CDR3 nucleotides: TGCGCCAGCAGCCCGGAAGGCAGGAGCACAGATACGCAGTATTTT.